This entry lists 22 T cell receptor beta chains sequenced from one sample in a study of human T cells and chemical hapten exposure. The time point was: patch test 3, about 24 weeks after DPC sensitization. Treatment here: therapeutic diphenylcyclopropenone sensitization with weekly scalp DPC. From the RACE reads, TCRdb called clonotypes with MiXCR, one entry per CDR3 protein. Found here are 150,000 to 200,000 distinct CDR3 sequences, approximately 26% of them singletons; the top ten hold 2% to 3%. The sample here was whole blood, taken in connection with sensitization to the hapten diphenylcyclopropenone (DPC). The receptors shown here come from a woman between 40 and 50 years old with alopecia areata. Some clones in this sample may be carry-over from other donors' samples.

V gene TRBV18 combines with J gene TRBJ2-2; TRBD1 matches 9 bases. This CDR3 is 15 amino acids long. The germline V gene encodes CDR1 KGHSH and CDR2 LQKENI. J gave up 5 bases and V 5 bases, and 6 bases lay outside the gene matches. In DNA, the CDR3 is TGTGCCAGCTCATCCTGGACAGGGGATACCGGGGAGCTGTTTTTT. Translation: CASSSWTGDTGELFF. Drawing the rest from reference TRBV18 and TRBJ2-2, the complete variable domain is NAGVMQNPRHLVRRRGQEARLRCSPMKGHSHVYWYRQLPEEGLKFMVYLQKENIIDESGMPKERFSAEFPKEGPSILRIQQVVRGDSAAYFCASSSWTGDTGELFFGEGSRLTVL.

The rearrangement joins TRBV27 to TRBJ2-4, with D hard to call. The CDR3 covers 14 residues. Germline CDR1 and CDR2: MNHEY and SMNVEV (reference sequence). V was pared by 0 bases and J by 3 bases, with 6 bases between. In DNA form, the CDR3 reads TGTGCCAGCAGTTTATCCCCAAGCAAAAACATTCAGTACTTC. It yields the protein CASSLSPSKNIQYF.

This clonotype has a handful of counts. The CDR3 here is CASRIGAGETQYF. The CDR3 nucleotides read TGTGCCAGCAGAATAGGGGCCGGAGAGACCCAGTACTTC. The gene calls are TRBV7-2 and TRBJ2-5; D perhaps matches TRBD1 (5 bases). This CDR3 has 13 amino acids. V lost 6 bases and J lost 4, with 12 bases in between. Germline CDR1 reads SGHTA; CDR2 reads FQGNSA.

This clonotype was seen more than once but under ten times. V and J are TRBV24-1 and TRBJ1-2; a possible D gene is TRBD1 (6 bases). With 5 bases removed from V and 6 bases from J, the gap between germline ends came to 21 bases. This CDR3 contains 16 residues. Germline V gene sequence: CDR1 KGHDR, CDR2 SFDVKD. CDR3 sequence: CATSGLRGEGLDGYTF. Written as DNA, the CDR3 is TGTGCCACCAGTGGCCTCAGGGGAGAGGGGCTCGATGGCTACACCTTC.

The V gene is TRBV29-1, the J gene TRBJ1-1; no reliable D call. The CDR3 has 10 amino acids. Deletions cut 3 bases from V and 6 bases from J, with 5 bases between. The germline gives CDR1 SQVTM, CDR2 ANQGSEA. The CDR3 coding sequence is TGCAGCGTTGATGTTCCTGAAGCTTTCTTT. It specifies CSVDVPEAFF.

A few counts support this clonotype. V usage is TRBV6-5 and J usage is TRBJ1-5; D perhaps matches TRBD1 (5 bases). CDR1 is MNHEY and CDR2 is SVGAGI in the germline V gene. This CDR3 is 13 amino acids long. Trimming stripped 2 bases from V and 7 bases from J, with 9 bases between. This chain's CDR3 is CASSYGGGQPQHF. The CDR3 nucleotides read TGTGCCAGCAGTTACGGGGGGGGACAGCCCCAGCATTTT.

The V gene is TRBV4-2, the J gene TRBJ2-4, with 8 bases fitting TRBD2. Germline CDR1 is LGHNA and CDR2 is YNFKEQ. There are 17 residues in the CDR3. J lost 0 bases, V lost 5 bases, and 9 bases had no gene match. DNA of the CDR3: TGTGCCAGCAGCGGGGACCTAGCGGGTTTAGCCAAAAACATTCAGTACTTC. This sequence encodes CASSGDLAGLAKNIQYF.

This clonotype was seen more than once but under ten times. The chain combines TRBV4-1 with TRBJ1-2, with D perhaps matching TRBD1 (5 bases). Germline CDR1 is MGHRA and CDR2 is YSYEKL. This CDR3 contains 15 residues. V dropped 4 bases and J dropped 4 bases, with 16 bases sitting between them. This CDR3 reads CASSPGPADSYGYTF. The CDR3 DNA is TGCGCCAGCAGCCCGGGGCCGGCGGATTCCTATGGCTACACCTTC.

This clonotype was detected a few times. The CDR3 DNA is TGTGCCATCAGGGCAGGCCCCAATGAAGGCTACACCTTC. Protein sequence: CAIRAGPNEGYTF. The chain recombines TRBV10-3 with TRBJ1-2; D is ambiguous. The CDR3 loop spans 13 amino acids. V lost 6 bases and J lost 8, with 16 bases in between. Germline CDR1 ENHRY, CDR2 SYGVKD.

The CDR3: CASSREGVANTGELFF. CDR3 in DNA: TGTGCCAGCTCACGTGAAGGGGTTGCGAACACCGGGGAGCTGTTTTTT. The chain carries TRBV18 and TRBJ2-2, with a possible D match to TRBD1 (5 bases). Germline values: CDR1 KGHSH, CDR2 LQKENI. V dropped 4 bases and J dropped 0 bases, with 12 bases sitting between them. This CDR3 contains 16 residues.

The genes are TRBV28 and TRBJ2-2, with 9 bases fitting TRBD1. Looked up from germline, CDR1 is MDHEN and CDR2 is SYDVKM. Trimming took 4 bases from V and 5 from J; bases not matched to a gene: 5. The CDR3 spans 15 residues. The CDR3 DNA reads as TGTGCCAGCAGTTCTGGACAGGGGATGACCGGGGAGCTGTTTTTT. Its translation is CASSSGQGMTGELFF.

This chain joins TRBV7-9 and TRBJ2-1; no clear D gene. CDR3 size: 14 residues. Germline V gene sequence: CDR1 SEHNR, CDR2 FQNEAQ (reference sequence). V was pared by 5 bases and J by 0 bases, with 8 bases between. The chain's CDR3 is CASSTDNSYNEQFF. CDR3 nucleotide sequence: TGTGCCAGCAGCACCGACAACTCCTACAATGAGCAGTTCTTC.

The chain links TRBV6-2 or TRBV6-3 to TRBJ1-1; TRBD1 is a possible D gene (5 bases). The CDR3 has 11 residues. Germline CDR1 reads MNHEY; CDR2 reads SVGEGT. Deletions cut 6 bases from V and 10 bases from J, with 12 bases between. The CDR3 sequence: CASSHGGSAFF. The CDR3 DNA reads TGTGCCAGCAGCCACGGGGGATCAGCTTTCTTT.

This clonotype was detected only a few times. CDR3: CASSSSSGRSYNEQFF. CDR3 coding DNA: TGTGCCAGCAGTTCGTCTAGCGGGAGGTCCTACAATGAGCAGTTCTTC. V and J are TRBV28 and TRBJ2-1, with 11 positions matching TRBD2. CDR3 length: 16 amino acids. The germline V gene encodes CDR1 MDHEN and CDR2 SYDVKM. Trimming took 4 bases from V and 1 from J; bases not matched to a gene: 3.

This clonotype was found many times. The genes are TRBV20-1 and TRBJ2-5; D is uncertain. This CDR3 is 12 amino acids long. V dropped 4 bases and J dropped 5 bases, with 11 bases sitting between them. Per the germline V gene, CDR1 is DFQATT and CDR2 is SNEGSKA (reference sequence). CDR3: CSATDGPETQYF. CDR3 bases: TGCAGTGCTACTGATGGTCCGGAGACCCAGTACTTC.

This clonotype was detected only a few times. V gene TRBV20-1 combines with J gene TRBJ2-7, with D perhaps matching TRBD1 (6 bases). V dropped 1 base and J dropped 0 bases, with 10 bases sitting between them. CDR1 is DFQATT and CDR2 is SNEGSKA in the germline V gene (reference sequence). The CDR3 extends over 14 amino acids. CDR3 amino acids: CSARVGTYSYEQYF. In DNA, the CDR3 is TGCAGTGCTAGAGTGGGGACATACTCCTACGAGCAGTACTTC.

The chain couples TRBV7-2 to TRBJ2-7; the D gene is possibly TRBD2 (6 bases). There are 14 residues in the CDR3. V was clipped by 5 bases and J by 3 bases, with 14 bases between them. Germline V gene lookup returns CDR1 SGHTA and CDR2 FQGNSA. DNA of the CDR3: TGTGCCAGCAGCCCGGGACTGGAGAACTACGAGCAGTACTTC. This codes for CASSPGLENYEQYF.

This clonotype has just a few counts. This chain joins TRBV20-1 and TRBJ2-2, with 11 bases that match TRBD2. Trimming took 1 base from V and 0 from J; bases not matched to a gene: 1. The germline V gene has CDR1 DFQATT and CDR2 SNEGSKA (reference sequence). This CDR3 has 16 amino acids. CDR3 nucleotides: TGCAGTGCTAGAGGGGGACTAGCGGCGAACACCGGGGAGCTGTTTTTT. Translated: CSARGGLAANTGELFF.

There are a few counts of this clonotype. The rearrangement uses TRBV6-1 and TRBJ2-3, with D tentatively TRBD1 or TRBD2 (5 bases each). Trimming shortened V by 2 bases and J by 3 bases, and 21 bases separated the two germline ends. Germline V gene sequence: CDR1 MNHNS, CDR2 SASEGT. The CDR3 is 18 residues long. The CDR3 reads CASSERAFRDGKTDTQYF. CDR3 in DNA: TGTGCCAGCAGTGAAAGAGCGTTCCGGGACGGGAAGACAGATACGCAGTATTTT.

V gene TRBV7-2 combines with J gene TRBJ2-5; D is tentatively TRBD1 or TRBD2 (6 bases each). V lost 3 bases and J 4 bases, leaving 9 bases between the germline ends. Germline values: CDR1 SGHTA, CDR2 FQGNSA. CDR3 length: 13 residues. CDR3 in amino acids: CASSLKGGETQYF. CDR3 sequence (DNA): TGTGCCAGCAGCTTGAAGGGGGGAGAGACCCAGTACTTC.

This sequence joins TRBV7-9 and TRBJ1-2; D might be TRBD1 (5 bases). The CDR3 length is 15 residues. The germline gives CDR1 SEHNR, CDR2 FQNEAQ (reference sequence). V lost 1 base and J 1 base, leaving 10 bases between the germline ends. In nucleotides, the CDR3 is TGTGCCAGCAGCTTAGTCACAGGACTTAACTATGGCTACACCTTC. Residues: CASSLVTGLNYGYTF.

The J gene is TRBJ2-3, the V gene TRBV2; TRBD2 matches at 9 bases. Germline loops: CDR1 SNHLY, CDR2 FYNNEI. The length of the CDR3 is 14 residues. The J segment lost 6 bases and the V segment lost 7 bases, leaving 8 bases of the junction unmatched. The CDR3 nucleotides read TGTGCCAGCACGCGGGAGGGGGCTTTGGATACGCAGTATTTT. Protein product: CASTREGALDTQYF.